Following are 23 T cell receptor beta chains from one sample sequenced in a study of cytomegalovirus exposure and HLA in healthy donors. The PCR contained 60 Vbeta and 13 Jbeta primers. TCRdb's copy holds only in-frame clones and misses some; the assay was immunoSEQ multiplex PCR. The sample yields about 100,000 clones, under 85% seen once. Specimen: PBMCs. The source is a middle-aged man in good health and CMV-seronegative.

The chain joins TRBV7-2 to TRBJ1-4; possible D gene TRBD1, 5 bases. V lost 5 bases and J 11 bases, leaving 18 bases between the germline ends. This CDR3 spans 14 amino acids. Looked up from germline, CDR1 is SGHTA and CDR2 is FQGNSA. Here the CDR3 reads CASSRPGGSGKLFF. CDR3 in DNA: TGTGCCAGCAGCCGACCCGGGGGTTCTGGGAAACTGTTTTTT.

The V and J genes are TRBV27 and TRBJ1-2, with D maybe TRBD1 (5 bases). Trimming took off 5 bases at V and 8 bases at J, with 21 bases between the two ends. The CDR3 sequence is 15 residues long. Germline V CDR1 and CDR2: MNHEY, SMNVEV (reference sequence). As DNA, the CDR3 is TGTGCCAGCAGTGCCCTGACGGGGGTTGGATTGGGCTACACCTTC. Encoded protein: CASSALTGVGLGYTF.

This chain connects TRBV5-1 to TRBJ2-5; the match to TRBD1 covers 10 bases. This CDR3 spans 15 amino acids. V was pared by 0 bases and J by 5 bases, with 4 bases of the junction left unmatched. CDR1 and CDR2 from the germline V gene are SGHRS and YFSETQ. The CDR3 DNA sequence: TGCGCCAGCAGCTTGGGACAGGGGGCGCAGGAGACCCAGTACTTC. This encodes CASSLGQGAQETQYF.

The CDR3 DNA reads as TGTGCCAGCAGCTTACGGGACAGAAATACCGGGGAGCTGTTTTTT. This codes for CASSLRDRNTGELFF. V and J are TRBV7-9 and TRBJ2-2; 7 bases are a match to TRBD1. Germline V gene data show CDR1 as SEHNR and CDR2 as FQNEAQ (reference sequence). Germline trimming cut 2 bases from V and 5 bases from J; bases unmatched to any gene: 5. There are 15 residues in the CDR3.

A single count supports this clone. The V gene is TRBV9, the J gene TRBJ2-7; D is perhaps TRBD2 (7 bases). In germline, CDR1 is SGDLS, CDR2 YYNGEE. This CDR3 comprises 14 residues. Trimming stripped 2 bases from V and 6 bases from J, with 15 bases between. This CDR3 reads CASSVRGGAGEQYF. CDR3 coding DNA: TGTGCCAGCAGCGTCAGGGGAGGGGCGGGCGAGCAGTACTTC.

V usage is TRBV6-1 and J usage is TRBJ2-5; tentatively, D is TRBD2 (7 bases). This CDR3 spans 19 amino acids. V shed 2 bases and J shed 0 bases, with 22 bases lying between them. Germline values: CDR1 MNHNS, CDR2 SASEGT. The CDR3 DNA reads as TGTGCCAGCAGTGAAATGTCGTCATCGGCGGGGGCTTACCAAGAGACCCAGTACTTC. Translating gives CASSEMSSSAGAYQETQYF.

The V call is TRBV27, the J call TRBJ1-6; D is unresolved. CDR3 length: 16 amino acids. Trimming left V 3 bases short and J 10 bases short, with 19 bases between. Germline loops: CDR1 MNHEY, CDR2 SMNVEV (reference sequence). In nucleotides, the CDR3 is TGTGCCAGCAGTTTTGGCCAGGCGGGAGGTAACTCACCCCTCCACTTT. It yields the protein CASSFGQAGGNSPLHF.

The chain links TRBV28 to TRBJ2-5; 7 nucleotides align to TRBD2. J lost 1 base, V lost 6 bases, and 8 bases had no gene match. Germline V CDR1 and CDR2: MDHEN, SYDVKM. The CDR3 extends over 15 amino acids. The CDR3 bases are TGTGCCAGCAGCCCGGCCGGGACTACCCAAGAGACCCAGTACTTC. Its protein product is CASSPAGTTQETQYF.

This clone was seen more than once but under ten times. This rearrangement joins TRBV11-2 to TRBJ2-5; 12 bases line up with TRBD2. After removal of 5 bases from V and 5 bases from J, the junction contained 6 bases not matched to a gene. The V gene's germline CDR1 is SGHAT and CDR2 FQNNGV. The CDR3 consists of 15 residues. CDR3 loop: CASSLGLAGSETQYF. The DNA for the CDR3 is TGTGCCAGCAGCCTCGGACTAGCGGGGTCGGAGACCCAGTACTTC.

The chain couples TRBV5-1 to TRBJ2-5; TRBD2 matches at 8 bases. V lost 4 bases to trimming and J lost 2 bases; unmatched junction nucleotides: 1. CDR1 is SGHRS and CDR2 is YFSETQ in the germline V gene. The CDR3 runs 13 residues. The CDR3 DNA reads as TGCGCCAGCAGCGGGACTAGTCAAGAGACCCAGTACTTC. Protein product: CASSGTSQETQYF.

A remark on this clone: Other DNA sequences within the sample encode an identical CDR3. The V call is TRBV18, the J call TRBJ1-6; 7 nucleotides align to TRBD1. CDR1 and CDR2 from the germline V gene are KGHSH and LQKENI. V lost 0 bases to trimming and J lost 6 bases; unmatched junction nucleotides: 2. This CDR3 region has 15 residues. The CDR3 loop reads CASSPPTGPNSPLHF. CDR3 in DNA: TGTGCCAGCTCACCACCGACAGGGCCTAATTCACCCCTCCACTTT.

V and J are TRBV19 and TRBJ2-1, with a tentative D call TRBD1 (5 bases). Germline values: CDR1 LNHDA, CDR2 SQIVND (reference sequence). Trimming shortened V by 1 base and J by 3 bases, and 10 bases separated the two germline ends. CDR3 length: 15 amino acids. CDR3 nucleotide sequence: TGTGCCAGTAGTATAGGTGCAGGGTACTACAATGAGCAGTTCTTC. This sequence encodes CASSIGAGYYNEQFF.

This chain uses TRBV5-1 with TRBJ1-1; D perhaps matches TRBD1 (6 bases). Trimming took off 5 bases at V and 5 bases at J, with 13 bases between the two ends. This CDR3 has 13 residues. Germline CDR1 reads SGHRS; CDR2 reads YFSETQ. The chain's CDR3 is CASSREGGTEAFF. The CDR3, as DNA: TGCGCCAGCAGTCGGGAGGGGGGGACTGAAGCTTTCTTT.

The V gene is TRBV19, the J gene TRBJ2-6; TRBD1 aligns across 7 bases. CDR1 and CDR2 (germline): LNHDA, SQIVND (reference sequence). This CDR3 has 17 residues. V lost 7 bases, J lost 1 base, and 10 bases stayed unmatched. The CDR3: CASTSRQGKSGANVLTF. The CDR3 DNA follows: TGTGCCAGTACGTCCAGACAGGGAAAGTCTGGGGCCAACGTCCTGACTTTC.

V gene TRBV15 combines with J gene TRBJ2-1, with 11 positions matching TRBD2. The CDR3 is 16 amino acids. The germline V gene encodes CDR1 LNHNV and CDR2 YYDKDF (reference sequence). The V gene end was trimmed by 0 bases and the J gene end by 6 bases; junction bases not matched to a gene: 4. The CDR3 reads CATSREGTSGGNEQFF. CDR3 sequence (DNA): TGTGCCACCAGCAGAGAAGGTACTAGCGGGGGCAATGAGCAGTTCTTC.

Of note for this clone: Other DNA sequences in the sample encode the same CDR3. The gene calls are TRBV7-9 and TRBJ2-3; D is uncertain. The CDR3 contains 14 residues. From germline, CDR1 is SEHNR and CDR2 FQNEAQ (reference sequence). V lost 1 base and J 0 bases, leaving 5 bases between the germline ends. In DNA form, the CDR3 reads TGTGCCAGCAGCTTAGGTCAAAGCACAGATACGCAGTATTTT. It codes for CASSLGQSTDTQYF. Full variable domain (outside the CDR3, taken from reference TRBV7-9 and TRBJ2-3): DTGVSQNPRHKITKRGQNVTFRCDPISEHNRLYWYRQTLGQGPEFLTYFQNEAQLEKSRLLSDRFSAERPKGSFSTLEIQRTEQGDSAMYLCASSLGQSTDTQYFGPGTRLTVL.

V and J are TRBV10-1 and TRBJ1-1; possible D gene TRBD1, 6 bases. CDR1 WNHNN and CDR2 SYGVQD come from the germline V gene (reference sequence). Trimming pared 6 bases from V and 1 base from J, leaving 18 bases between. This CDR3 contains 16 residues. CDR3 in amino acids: CASSVRDTGENTEAFF. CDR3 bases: TGCGCCAGCAGCGTTCGGGACACCGGGGAGAACACTGAAGCTTTCTTT.

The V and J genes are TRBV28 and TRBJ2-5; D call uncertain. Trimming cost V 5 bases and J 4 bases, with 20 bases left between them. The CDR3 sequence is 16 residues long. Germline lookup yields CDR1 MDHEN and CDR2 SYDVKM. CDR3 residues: CASSPPRVAVVETQYF. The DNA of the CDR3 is TGTGCCAGCAGTCCCCCCCGCGTAGCAGTGGTAGAGACCCAGTACTTC.

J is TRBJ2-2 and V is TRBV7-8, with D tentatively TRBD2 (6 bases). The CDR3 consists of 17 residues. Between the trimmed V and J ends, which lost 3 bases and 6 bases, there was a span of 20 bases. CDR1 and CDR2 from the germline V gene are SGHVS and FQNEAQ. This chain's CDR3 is CASSFIAGNNGAGELFF. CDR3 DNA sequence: TGTGCCAGCAGCTTCATTGCGGGGAACAACGGGGCCGGGGAGCTGTTTTTT.

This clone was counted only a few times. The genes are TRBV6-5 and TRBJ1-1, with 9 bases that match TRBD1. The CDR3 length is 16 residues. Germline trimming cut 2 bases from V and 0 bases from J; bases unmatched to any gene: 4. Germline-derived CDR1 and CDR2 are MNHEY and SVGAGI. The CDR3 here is CASSYGQGPVNTEAFF. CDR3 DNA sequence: TGTGCCAGCAGTTACGGACAGGGGCCCGTGAACACTGAAGCTTTCTTT.

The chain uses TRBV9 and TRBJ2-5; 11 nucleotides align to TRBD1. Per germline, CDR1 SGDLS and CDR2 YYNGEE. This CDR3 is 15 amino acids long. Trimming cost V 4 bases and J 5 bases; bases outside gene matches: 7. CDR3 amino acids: CASSLRDRGYETQYF. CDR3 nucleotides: TGTGCCAGCAGCTTAAGGGACAGGGGGTATGAGACCCAGTACTTC.

CDR3 coding DNA: TGTGCCAGTGGAGGTGGCCCCGATAATTCACCCCTCCACTTT. Translating it yields CASGGGPDNSPLHF. This chain links TRBV6-4 with TRBJ1-6; no clear D gene. Germline V CDR1 and CDR2: MRHNA, SNTAGT. V lost 9 bases and J 5 bases, leaving 14 bases between the germline ends. This CDR3 region has 14 residues.

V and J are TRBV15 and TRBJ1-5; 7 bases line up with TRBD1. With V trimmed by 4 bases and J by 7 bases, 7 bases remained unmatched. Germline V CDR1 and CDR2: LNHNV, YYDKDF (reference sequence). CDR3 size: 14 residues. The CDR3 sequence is CATSIDRAGQPQHF. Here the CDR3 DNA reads TGTGCCACCAGCATCGACAGGGCGGGGCAGCCCCAGCATTTT.